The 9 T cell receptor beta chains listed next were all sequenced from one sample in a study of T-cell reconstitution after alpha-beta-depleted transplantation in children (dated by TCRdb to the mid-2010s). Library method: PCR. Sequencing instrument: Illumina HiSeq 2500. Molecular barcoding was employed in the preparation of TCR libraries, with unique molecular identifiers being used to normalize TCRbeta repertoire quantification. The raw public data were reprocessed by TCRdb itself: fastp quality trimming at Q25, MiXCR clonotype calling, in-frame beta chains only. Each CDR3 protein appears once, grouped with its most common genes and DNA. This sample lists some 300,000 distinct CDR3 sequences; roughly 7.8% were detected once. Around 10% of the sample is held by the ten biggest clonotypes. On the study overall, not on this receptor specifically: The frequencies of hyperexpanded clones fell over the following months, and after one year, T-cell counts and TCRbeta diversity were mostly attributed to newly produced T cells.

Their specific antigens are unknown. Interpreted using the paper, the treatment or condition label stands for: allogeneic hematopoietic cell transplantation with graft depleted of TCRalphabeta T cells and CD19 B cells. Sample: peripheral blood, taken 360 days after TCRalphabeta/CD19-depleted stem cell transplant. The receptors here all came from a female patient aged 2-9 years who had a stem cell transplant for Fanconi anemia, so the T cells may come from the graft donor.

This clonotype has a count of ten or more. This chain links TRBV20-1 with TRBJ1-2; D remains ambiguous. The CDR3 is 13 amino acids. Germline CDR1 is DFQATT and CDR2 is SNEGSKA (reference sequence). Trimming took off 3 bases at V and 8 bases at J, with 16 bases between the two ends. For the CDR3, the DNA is TGCAGTGCTAGTCCAGCGCCCCTACTAGGCTACACCTTC. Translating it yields CSASPAPLLGYTF.

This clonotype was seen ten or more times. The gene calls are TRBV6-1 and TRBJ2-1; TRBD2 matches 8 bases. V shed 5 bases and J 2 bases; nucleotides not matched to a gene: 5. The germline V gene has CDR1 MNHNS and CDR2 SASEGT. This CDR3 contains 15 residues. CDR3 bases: TGTGCCAGCAGTCGCGGGGGGATCGCCTACAATGAGCAGTTCTTC. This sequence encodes CASSRGGIAYNEQFF.

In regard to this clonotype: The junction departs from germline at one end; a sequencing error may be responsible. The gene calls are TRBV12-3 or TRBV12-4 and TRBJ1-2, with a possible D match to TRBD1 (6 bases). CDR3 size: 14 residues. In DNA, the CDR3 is TGTGCCAGCAGCCCCCCGGGGGCCCCCGATGGCTACTCCTTC. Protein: CASSPPGAPDGYSF.

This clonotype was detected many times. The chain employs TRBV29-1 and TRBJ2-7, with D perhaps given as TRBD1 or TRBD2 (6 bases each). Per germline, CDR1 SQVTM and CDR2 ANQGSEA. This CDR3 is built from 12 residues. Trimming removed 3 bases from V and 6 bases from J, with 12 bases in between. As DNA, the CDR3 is TGCAGCGTTGACCCCGGAGGGGGCGAGCAGTACTTC. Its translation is CSVDPGGGEQYF.

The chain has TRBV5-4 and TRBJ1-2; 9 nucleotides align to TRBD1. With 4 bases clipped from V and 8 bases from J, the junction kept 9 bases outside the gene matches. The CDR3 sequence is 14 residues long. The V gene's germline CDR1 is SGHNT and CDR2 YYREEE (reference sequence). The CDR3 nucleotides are TGTGCCAGCAGCGTAGAACAGGGGGCGCGCGGCTACACCTTC. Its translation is CASSVEQGARGYTF.

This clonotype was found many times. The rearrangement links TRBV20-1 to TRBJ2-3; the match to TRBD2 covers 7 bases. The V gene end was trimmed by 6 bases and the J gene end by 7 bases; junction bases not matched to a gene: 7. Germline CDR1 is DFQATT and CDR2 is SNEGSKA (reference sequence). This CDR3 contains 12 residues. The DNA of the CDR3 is TGCAGTGCCAGGTGGGGACTACATACGCAGTATTTT. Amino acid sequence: CSARWGLHTQYF.

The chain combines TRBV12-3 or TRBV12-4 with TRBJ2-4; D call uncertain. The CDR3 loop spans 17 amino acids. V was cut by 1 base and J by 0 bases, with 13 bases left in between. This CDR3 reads CASSLEVGRLAKNIQYF. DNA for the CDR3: TGTGCCAGCAGTTTAGAAGTTGGCCGTTTAGCCAAAAACATTCAGTACTTC.

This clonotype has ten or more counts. Here the CDR3 reads CSARRRDGKKTYEQYF. The CDR3 DNA is TGCAGTGCTAGGAGACGGGATGGTAAAAAAACCTACGAGCAGTACTTC. The V and J genes are TRBV20-1 and TRBJ2-7; TRBD2 is a possible D gene (5 bases). Germline CDR1 DFQATT, CDR2 SNEGSKA (reference sequence). This CDR3 contains 16 residues. Trimming shortened V by 3 bases and J by 2 bases, and 20 bases separated the two germline ends.

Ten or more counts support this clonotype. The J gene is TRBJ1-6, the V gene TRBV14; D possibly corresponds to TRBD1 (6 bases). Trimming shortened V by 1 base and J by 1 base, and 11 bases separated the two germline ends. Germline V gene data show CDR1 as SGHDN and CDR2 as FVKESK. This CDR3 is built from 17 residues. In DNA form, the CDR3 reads TGTGCCAGCAGCCAAGCAGGGACATGGTCCTATAATTCACCCCTCCACTTT. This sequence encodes CASSQAGTWSYNSPLHF.